The 24 T cell receptor beta chains below all came from one sample that was sequenced in a study of Ad26.COV2.S vaccination and SARS-CoV-2 variants. Assay: immunoSEQ multiplex PCR; the TCRdb copy retains only in-frame clones and omits some. The sample holds about 460,000 clones, about nine tenths seen once. Treatment given: 19 received Ad26.COV2.S at low or high dose, single or two shots; several received placebo; per-sample allocation not given. Collection of the samples took place on day 63 after the first injection of vaccine or placebo. Sequencing used peripheral blood, obtained in a trial of Ad26.COV2.S vaccine versus placebo. Receptor source: a person between 18 and 65 years old who received the Ad26.COV2.S COVID-19 vaccine or a placebo.

The chain employs TRBV15 and TRBJ2-7, with D possibly matching TRBD2 (6 bases). This CDR3 is built from 12 residues. V was clipped by 3 bases and J by 12 bases, with 15 bases between them. From germline, CDR1 is LNHNV and CDR2 YYDKDF (reference sequence). The CDR3 nucleotides are TGTGCCACCAGCAGGGGGACTGGCCGGCCGTACTTC. Protein sequence: CATSRGTGRPYF.

The V gene is TRBV29-1, the J gene TRBJ1-3; 9 nucleotides align to TRBD1. Trimming removed 7 bases from V and 4 bases from J; junction bases left unmatched: 5. The germline V gene has CDR1 SQVTM and CDR2 ANQGSEA. The CDR3 is 13 amino acids. The CDR3 bases are TGCAGCGCCAGGACAGGGGCCGGAAACACCATATATTTT. It specifies CSARTGAGNTIYF.

CDR3 loop: CASSKPAACVVYSGANVLTF. The DNA of the CDR3 is TGTGCCAGCAGCAAACCCGCCGCGTGCGTAGTCTACTCTGGGGCCAACGTCCTGACTTTC. The chain uses TRBV21-1 and TRBJ2-6; the listed D gene, TRBD2, was not tested against the DNA. TRBV21-1 is tagged as a pseudogene. The CDR3 is 20 residues long.

This rearrangement joins TRBV18 to TRBJ2-7, with 8 bases matching TRBD1. The CDR3 length is 14 residues. With 6 bases clipped from V and 4 bases from J, the junction kept 8 bases outside the gene matches. Germline loops: CDR1 KGHSH, CDR2 LQKENI. The CDR3: CASSKTGGDYEQYF. The CDR3 DNA sequence: TGTGCCAGCTCCAAAACAGGGGGTGATTACGAGCAGTACTTC.

The CDR3 region is CASSQTGQGFISIPGELFF. CDR3 DNA sequence: TGCGCCAGCAGCCAGACGGGACAGGGATTTATAAGTATCCCCGGGGAGCTGTTTTTT. The chain joins TRBV4-1 to TRBJ2-2; 9 bases are shared with TRBD1. The CDR3 sequence is 19 residues long. J was trimmed by 6 bases and V by 3 bases; bases with no gene match: 17. Germline CDR1 reads MGHRA; CDR2 reads YSYEKL.

The chain is built from TRBV3-1 (or the pseudogene TRBV3-2) and TRBJ2-3; D possibly uses TRBD1 or TRBD2 (5 bases each). This CDR3 region has 16 residues. Germline assignment: CDR1 LGHDT and CDR2 YNNKEL (reference sequence). The germline V and J ends were trimmed by 4 bases and 4 bases, with 18 bases remaining between them. The CDR3 loop reads CASSPRGRASADTQYF. As DNA, the CDR3 is TGTGCCAGCAGCCCCCGGGGCCGAGCGAGCGCAGATACGCAGTATTTT.

The chain employs TRBV6-5 and TRBJ2-5, with a possible D match to TRBD2 (5 bases). Germline V gene data show CDR1 as MNHEY and CDR2 as SVGAGI. V gave up 5 bases and J gave up 5 bases, with 18 bases separating them. This CDR3 has 15 amino acids. The CDR3 reads CASSTPAGGEETQYF. The DNA of the CDR3 is TGTGCCAGCAGTACCCCCGCCGGTGGGGAGGAGACCCAGTACTTC.

The rearrangement uses TRBV19 and TRBJ2-2; D assignment may be TRBD1 or TRBD2 (5 bases each). Germline V lookup: CDR1 LNHDA, CDR2 SQIVND (reference sequence). Trimming removed 10 bases from V and 2 bases from J, with 20 bases in between. This CDR3 has 16 amino acids. CDR3 loop: CATRGVPGRNTGELFF. In DNA form, the CDR3 reads TGTGCCACCCGAGGGGTACCGGGCCGCAACACCGGGGAGCTGTTTTTT.

On this clone: The same CDR3 is also encoded by other DNA sequences in this sample. This rearrangement joins TRBV4-1 to TRBJ2-2; no reliable D call. The V and J ends lost 1 base and 4 bases respectively, with 4 bases between them. Germline values: CDR1 MGHRA, CDR2 YSYEKL. CDR3 length: 13 amino acids. CDR3 protein: CASSQGVTGELFF. In nucleotides, the CDR3 is TGCGCCAGCAGCCAAGGGGTCACCGGGGAGCTGTTTTTT.

CDR3 loop: CASSARAGAETQYF. DNA of the CDR3: TGCGCCAGCAGTGCCCGAGCGGGAGCAGAGACCCAGTACTTC. The chain recombines TRBV10-2 with TRBJ2-5, with 8 bases fitting TRBD2. This CDR3 is 14 amino acids long. Trimming at V came to 4 bases and at J to 4 bases, leaving 5 bases not matched to a gene. CDR1 and CDR2 (germline): WSHSY, SAAADI.

The chain has TRBV7-8 and TRBJ2-5; a possible D gene is TRBD2 (6 bases). The CDR3 runs to 15 residues. Germline values: CDR1 SGHVS, CDR2 FQNEAQ. V was pared by 4 bases and J by 5 bases, with 17 bases between. DNA for the CDR3: TGTGCCAGCAGCTCCGGGGGAGAATCTGGCGAGACCCAGTACTTC. Translation gives CASSSGGESGETQYF.

The V call is TRBV18, the J call TRBJ2-7, with D possibly matching TRBD1 (7 bases). Trimming left V 1 base short and J 3 bases short, with 13 bases between. This CDR3 spans 15 amino acids. Per germline, CDR1 KGHSH and CDR2 LQKENI. The CDR3 loop reads CASSPLEGALYEQYF. CDR3 nucleotides: TGTGCCAGCTCACCACTGGAGGGGGCGCTCTACGAGCAGTACTTC.

The chain links TRBV28 to TRBJ2-1; D gene ambiguous. Germline CDR1 MDHEN, CDR2 SYDVKM. This CDR3 comprises 13 residues. The V end lost 6 bases, the J end lost 0 bases, and 6 bases lay between the germline ends. The CDR3 nucleotides are TGTGCCAGCAGGGTCAGCTCCTACAATGAGCAGTTCTTC. It codes for CASRVSSYNEQFF.

In this sample, this clone turned up once. The chain is built from TRBV27 and TRBJ1-1; 7 positions match TRBD1. The trim removed 2 bases at V and 9 bases at J, leaving 15 bases unmatched. CDR1 is MNHEY and CDR2 is SMNVEV in the germline V gene (reference sequence). The CDR3 runs to 16 residues. CDR3 in DNA: TGTGCCAGCAGTTTAGCCTTACAGGGGCCGGGCAGCAAAGCTTTCTTT. It translates to CASSLALQGPGSKAFF.

V gene TRBV7-2 combines with J gene TRBJ2-1; perhaps TRBD2 as D (6 bases). V was clipped by 2 bases and J by 13 bases, with 21 bases between them. This CDR3 region has 15 residues. The germline CDR1 and CDR2 sequences are SGHTA and FQGNSA. The chain's CDR3 is CASSLSPTTSSFQFF. CDR3 sequence (DNA): TGTGCCAGCAGCTTATCCCCTACTACTAGCTCCTTTCAGTTCTTC.

The chain carries TRBV19 and TRBJ2-3, with TRBD2 matching 7 bases. CDR1 is LNHDA, CDR2 SQIVND, per germline (reference sequence). V was clipped by 5 bases and J by 0 bases; unmatched bases: 2. The CDR3 has 14 residues. The CDR3: CASSGRESTDTQYF. The CDR3 DNA reads TGTGCCAGTAGTGGGCGGGAGAGCACAGATACGCAGTATTTT.

V and J are TRBV28 and TRBJ1-1; maybe TRBD1 (5 bases). V was cut by 6 bases and J by 2 bases, with 13 bases left in between. This CDR3 comprises 14 residues. From germline, CDR1 is MDHEN and CDR2 SYDVKM. The CDR3 region has the DNA TGTGCCAGCAGAGAAAGGGGCATTAACACTGAAGCTTTCTTT. Translation: CASRERGINTEAFF.

V gene TRBV5-8 combines with J gene TRBJ1-3; D is uncertain. Germline V lookup: CDR1 SGHTS, CDR2 YDEGEE. Trimming removed 0 bases at V and 2 bases at J, with 6 bases between. CDR3 length equals 14 residues. This CDR3 is CASSLEMPGNTIYF. The CDR3 DNA sequence: TGTGCCAGCAGCTTGGAGATGCCTGGAAACACCATATATTTT.

The rearrangement joins TRBV10-2 to TRBJ1-2, with D maybe TRBD1 (6 bases). Germline V lookup: CDR1 WSHSY, CDR2 SAAADI. Between the trimmed V and J ends, which lost 8 bases and 2 bases, there was a span of 12 bases. This CDR3 comprises 13 residues. The CDR3 reads CASLRGPNYGYTF. CDR3 coding DNA: TGCGCCAGCCTCAGGGGACCAAACTATGGCTACACCTTC.

This clone turned up a few times. The chain has TRBV3-1 (or the pseudogene TRBV3-2) and TRBJ1-3; no clear D gene. The V gene lost 4 bases and the J gene lost 0 bases, with 4 bases spanning the gap. This CDR3 has 13 amino acids. Germline assignment: CDR1 LGHDT and CDR2 YNNKEL (reference sequence). CDR3 protein: CASSPYSGNTIYF. The CDR3, as DNA: TGTGCCAGCAGCCCGTACTCTGGAAACACCATATATTTT.

J is TRBJ1-6 and V is TRBV6-5, with 10 bases that match TRBD1. CDR3 length: 15 residues. J lost 13 bases, V lost 7 bases, and 13 bases had no gene match. Per germline, CDR1 MNHEY and CDR2 SVGAGI. CDR3 amino acids: CASTLGGGQGVPLHF. The CDR3, as DNA: TGTGCCAGCACCCTAGGCGGAGGACAGGGGGTCCCCCTCCACTTT.

The genes are TRBV9 and TRBJ2-6; unclear D gene. V was pared by 2 bases and J by 0 bases, with 6 bases between. This CDR3 contains 15 residues. CDR1 and CDR2 (germline): SGDLS, YYNGEE. CDR3 in amino acids: CASSVSISGANVLTF. CDR3 nucleotides: TGTGCCAGCAGCGTGAGTATCTCTGGGGCCAACGTCCTGACTTTC.

The CDR3 bases are TGTGCCAGCAGCCCACCCCACGGCGGGTCCCCCGTCGAGCAGTACTTC. Its translation is CASSPPHGGSPVEQYF. The chain uses TRBV3-1 (or the pseudogene TRBV3-2) and TRBJ2-7, with a weak D call TRBD2 (5 bases). The CDR3 covers 16 residues. The V end was cut by 4 bases, the J end by 6 bases, with 22 bases between. In germline, CDR1 is LGHDT, CDR2 YNNKEL (reference sequence).

The chain joins TRBV4-2 to TRBJ1-1; 10 bases align to TRBD1. CDR3 size: 16 residues. V dropped 4 bases and J dropped 3; count of bases not matched to a gene: 8. Germline CDR1 is LGHNA and CDR2 is YNFKEQ. The CDR3 DNA is TGTGCCAGCAGCCTTCCGACCGGGACAGGGGACACTGAAGCTTTCTTT. It yields the protein CASSLPTGTGDTEAFF.